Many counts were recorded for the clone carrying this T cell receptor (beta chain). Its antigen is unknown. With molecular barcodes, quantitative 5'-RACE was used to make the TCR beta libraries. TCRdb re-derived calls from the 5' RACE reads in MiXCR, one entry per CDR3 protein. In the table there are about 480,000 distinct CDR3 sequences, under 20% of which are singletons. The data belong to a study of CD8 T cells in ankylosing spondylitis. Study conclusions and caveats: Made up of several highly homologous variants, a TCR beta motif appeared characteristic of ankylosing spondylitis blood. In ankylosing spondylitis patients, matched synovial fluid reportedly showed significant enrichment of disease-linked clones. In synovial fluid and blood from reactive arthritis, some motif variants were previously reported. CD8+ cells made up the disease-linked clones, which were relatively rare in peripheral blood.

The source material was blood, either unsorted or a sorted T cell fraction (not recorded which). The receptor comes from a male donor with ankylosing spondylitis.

DNA for the CDR3: TGTGCCAGCAGTTTAAGGGGGGCCCAAGAGACCCAGTACTTC. Amino acid sequence: CASSLRGAQETQYF. The V gene is TRBV12-3 or TRBV12-4, the J gene TRBJ2-5, with D perhaps assigned TRBD1 or TRBD2 (6 bases each). The CDR3 is made up of 14 amino acids. V was clipped by 2 bases and J by 1 base, with 8 bases between them.